This entry features one T cell receptor (beta chain) sequence. This sample is drawn from a study of blood T cell repertoires in COVID-19. Background on the study: The United States, Italy and Spain were the sources of the acute and convalescent COVID-19 samples. Sources were T cells, B-cell-depleted T cells, or PBMCs; the material itself was cDNA or gDNA.

Cohorts were based on clinical histories the participants reported. Two consecutive negative NP/OP PCR tests, clearance, or resolved symptoms defined Cohort 3 recovery. Data came from immunoSEQ multiplex PCR; TCRdb stores just in-frame clones and leaves some out. The data contain some 270,000 clones, roughly 88% of them singletons. The CDR3 runs 16 residues. The germline CDR1 and CDR2 sequences are SGDLS and YYNGEE. V lost 0 bases, J lost 2 bases, and 5 bases stayed unmatched. The sample taken for sequencing was PBMCs or T cells enriched from blood (not recorded which). The clonotype comes from a woman younger than 45 who had recovered from COVID-19. V is TRBV9 and J is TRBJ1-5, with 7 bases lining up with TRBD1. CDR3 sequence: CASSVDGGGGNQPQHF. The CDR3 DNA follows: TGTGCCAGCAGCGTAGATGGAGGGGGCGGCAATCAGCCCCAGCATTTT.